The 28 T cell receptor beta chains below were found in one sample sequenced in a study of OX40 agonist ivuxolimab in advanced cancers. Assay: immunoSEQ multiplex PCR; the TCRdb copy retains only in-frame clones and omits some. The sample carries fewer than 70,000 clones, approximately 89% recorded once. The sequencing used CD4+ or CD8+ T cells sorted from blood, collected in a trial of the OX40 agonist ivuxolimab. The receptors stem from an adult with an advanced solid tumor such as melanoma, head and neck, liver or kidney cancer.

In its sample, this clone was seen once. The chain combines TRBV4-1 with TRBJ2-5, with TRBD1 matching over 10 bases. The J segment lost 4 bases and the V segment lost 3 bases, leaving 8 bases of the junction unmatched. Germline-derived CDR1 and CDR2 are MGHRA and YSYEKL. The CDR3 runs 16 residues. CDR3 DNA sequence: TGCGCCAGCAGCCATTCCGGGACAGGGGCGGGAGAGACCCAGTACTTC. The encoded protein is CASSHSGTGAGETQYF.

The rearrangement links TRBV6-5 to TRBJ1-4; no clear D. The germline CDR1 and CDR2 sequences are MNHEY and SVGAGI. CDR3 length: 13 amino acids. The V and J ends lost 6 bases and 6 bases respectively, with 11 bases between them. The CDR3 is CASRGWADEKLFF. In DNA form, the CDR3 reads TGTGCCAGCAGAGGGTGGGCGGATGAAAAACTGTTTTTT.

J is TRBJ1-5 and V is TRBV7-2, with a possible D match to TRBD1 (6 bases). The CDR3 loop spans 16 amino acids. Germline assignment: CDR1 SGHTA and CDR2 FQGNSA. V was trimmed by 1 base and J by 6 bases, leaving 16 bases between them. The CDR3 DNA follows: TGTGCCAGCAGCTTAGGAAGGGGGGCTCTCGGTCAGCCCCAGCATTTT. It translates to CASSLGRGALGQPQHF.

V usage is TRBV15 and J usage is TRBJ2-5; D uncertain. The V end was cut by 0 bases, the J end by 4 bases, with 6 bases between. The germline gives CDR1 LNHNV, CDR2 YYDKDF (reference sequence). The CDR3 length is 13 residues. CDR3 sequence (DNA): TGTGCCACCAGCAGAGATGAAAGAGAGACCCAGTACTTC. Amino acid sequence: CATSRDERETQYF. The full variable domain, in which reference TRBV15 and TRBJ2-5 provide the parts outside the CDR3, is DAMVIQNPRYQVTQFGKPVTLSCSQTLNHNVMYWYQQKSSQAPKLLFHYYDKDFNNEADTPDNFQSRRPNTSFCFLDIRSPGLGDTAMYLCATSRDERETQYFGPGTRLLVL.

CDR3 coding DNA: TGTGCCAGCAGGACTACAGGGAGAACCTACGAGCAGTACTTC. This translates into CASRTTGRTYEQYF. The chain joins TRBV6-6 to TRBJ2-7; D possibly corresponds to TRBD1 (6 bases). Germline-derived CDR1 and CDR2 are MNHNY and SVGAGI (reference sequence). V was trimmed by 6 bases and J by 2 bases, leaving 14 bases between them. The CDR3 has 14 amino acids.

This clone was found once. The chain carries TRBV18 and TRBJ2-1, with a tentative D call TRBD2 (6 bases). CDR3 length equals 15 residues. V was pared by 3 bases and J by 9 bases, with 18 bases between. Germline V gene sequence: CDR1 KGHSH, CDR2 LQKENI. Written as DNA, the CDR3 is TGTGCCAGCTCACCGAGAGGGCTAGCGTATGGTGAGCAGTTCTTC. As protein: CASSPRGLAYGEQFF.

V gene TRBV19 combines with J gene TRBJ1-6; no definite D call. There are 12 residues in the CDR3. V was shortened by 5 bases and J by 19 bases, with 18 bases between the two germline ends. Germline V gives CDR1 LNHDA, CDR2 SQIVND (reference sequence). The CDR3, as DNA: TGTGCCAGTAGTTCCGGCCCGTTGCGTCCTCACTTT. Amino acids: CASSSGPLRPHF.

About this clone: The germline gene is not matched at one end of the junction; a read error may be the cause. The CDR3 sequence is CASTRPGRDRGAVF. The CDR3 DNA reads as TGTGCCAGCACACGACCGGGACGGGACCGGGGAGCTGTTTTT. The chain uses TRBV14 and TRBJ2-2, with D perhaps assigned TRBD1 or TRBD2 (5 bases each). Germline V gene data show CDR1 as SGHDN and CDR2 as FVKESK. The CDR3 loop spans 14 amino acids.

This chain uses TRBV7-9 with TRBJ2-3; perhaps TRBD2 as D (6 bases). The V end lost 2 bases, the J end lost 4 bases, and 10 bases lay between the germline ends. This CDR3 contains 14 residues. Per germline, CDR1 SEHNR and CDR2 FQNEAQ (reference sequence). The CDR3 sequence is CASSLRRGPDTQYF. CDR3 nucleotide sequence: TGTGCCAGCAGCTTAAGGAGGGGCCCAGATACGCAGTATTTT.

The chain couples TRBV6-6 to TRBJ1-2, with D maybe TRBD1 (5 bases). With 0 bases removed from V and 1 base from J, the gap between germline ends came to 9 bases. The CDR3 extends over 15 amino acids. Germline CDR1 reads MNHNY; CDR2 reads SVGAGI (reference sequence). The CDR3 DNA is TGTGCCAGCAGTTACTCCACAGGAGGTAACTATGGCTACACCTTC. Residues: CASSYSTGGNYGYTF.

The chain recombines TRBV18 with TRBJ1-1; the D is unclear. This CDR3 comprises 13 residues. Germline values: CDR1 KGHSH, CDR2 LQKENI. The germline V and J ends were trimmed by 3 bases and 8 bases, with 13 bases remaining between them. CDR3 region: CASSPPMKEEAFF. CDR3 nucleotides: TGTGCCAGCTCACCCCCCATGAAGGAGGAAGCTTTCTTT.

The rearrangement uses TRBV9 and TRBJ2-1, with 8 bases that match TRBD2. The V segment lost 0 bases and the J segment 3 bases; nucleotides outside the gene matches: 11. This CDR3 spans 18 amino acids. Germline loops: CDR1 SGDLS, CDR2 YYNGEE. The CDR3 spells CASSVATPSGWGYNEQFF. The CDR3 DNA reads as TGTGCCAGCAGCGTAGCTACCCCTAGCGGGTGGGGCTACAATGAGCAGTTCTTC.

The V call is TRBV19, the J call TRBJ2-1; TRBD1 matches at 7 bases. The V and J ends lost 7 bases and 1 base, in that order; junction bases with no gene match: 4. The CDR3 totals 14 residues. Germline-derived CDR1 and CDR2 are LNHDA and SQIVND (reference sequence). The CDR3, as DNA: TGTGCCAGTACAGACAGGGTATCCTACAATGAGCAGTTCTTC. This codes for CASTDRVSYNEQFF.

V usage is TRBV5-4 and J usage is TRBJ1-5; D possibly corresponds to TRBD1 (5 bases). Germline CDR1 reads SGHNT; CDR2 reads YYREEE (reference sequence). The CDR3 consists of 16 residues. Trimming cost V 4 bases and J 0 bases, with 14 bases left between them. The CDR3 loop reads CASSRGLGDSNQPQHF. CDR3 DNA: TGTGCCAGCAGCCGCGGTCTAGGGGATAGCAATCAGCCCCAGCATTTT. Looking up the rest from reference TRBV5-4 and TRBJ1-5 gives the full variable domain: ETGVTQSPTHLIKTRGQQVTLRCSSQSGHNTVSWYQQALGQGPQFIFQYYREEENGRGNFPPRFSGLQFPNYSSELNVNALELDDSALYLCASSRGLGDSNQPQHFGDGTRLSIL.

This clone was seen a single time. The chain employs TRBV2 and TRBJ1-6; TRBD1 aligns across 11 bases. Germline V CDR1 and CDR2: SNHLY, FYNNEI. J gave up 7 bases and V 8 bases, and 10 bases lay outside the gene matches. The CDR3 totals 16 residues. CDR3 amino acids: CASRAWTGGENSPLHF. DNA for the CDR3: TGTGCCAGCCGCGCTTGGACAGGGGGCGAGAATTCACCCCTCCACTTT.

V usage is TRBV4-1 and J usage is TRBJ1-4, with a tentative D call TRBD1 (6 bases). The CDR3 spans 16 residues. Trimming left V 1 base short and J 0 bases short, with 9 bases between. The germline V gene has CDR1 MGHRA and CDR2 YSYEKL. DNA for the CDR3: TGCGCCAGCAGCCAAGTAGGGACATCAACTAATGAAAAACTGTTTTTT. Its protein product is CASSQVGTSTNEKLFF.

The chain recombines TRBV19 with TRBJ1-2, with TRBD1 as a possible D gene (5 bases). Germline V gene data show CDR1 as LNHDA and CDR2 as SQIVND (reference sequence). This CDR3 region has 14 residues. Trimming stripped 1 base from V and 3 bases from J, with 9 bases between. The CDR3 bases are TGTGCCAGTAGTATAGTAGGCAGGGACTATGGCTACACCTTC. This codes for CASSIVGRDYGYTF.

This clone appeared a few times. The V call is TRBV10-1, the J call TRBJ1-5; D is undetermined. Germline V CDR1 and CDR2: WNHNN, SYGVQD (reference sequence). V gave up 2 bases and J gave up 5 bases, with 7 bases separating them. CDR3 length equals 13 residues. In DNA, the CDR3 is TGCGCCAGCAGTGAGGACGGCGATCAGCCCCAGCATTTT. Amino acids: CASSEDGDQPQHF.

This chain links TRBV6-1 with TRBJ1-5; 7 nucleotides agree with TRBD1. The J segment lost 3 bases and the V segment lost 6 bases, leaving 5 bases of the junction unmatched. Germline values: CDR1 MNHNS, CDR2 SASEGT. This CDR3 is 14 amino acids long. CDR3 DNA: TGTGCCAGCAGCGATGGACAGGTCAATCAGCCCCAGCATTTT. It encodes CASSDGQVNQPQHF.

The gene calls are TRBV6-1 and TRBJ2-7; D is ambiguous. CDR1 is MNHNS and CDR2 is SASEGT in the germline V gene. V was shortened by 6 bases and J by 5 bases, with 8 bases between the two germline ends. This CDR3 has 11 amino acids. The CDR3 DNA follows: TGTGCCAGCAGAGGGAACCACGAGCAGTACTTC. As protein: CASRGNHEQYF.

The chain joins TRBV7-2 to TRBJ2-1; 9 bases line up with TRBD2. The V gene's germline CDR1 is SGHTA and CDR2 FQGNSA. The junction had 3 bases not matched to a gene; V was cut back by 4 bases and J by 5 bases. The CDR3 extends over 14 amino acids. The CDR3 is CASSSRTSDNEQFF. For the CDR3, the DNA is TGTGCCAGCAGCTCCAGGACTAGCGACAATGAGCAGTTCTTC.

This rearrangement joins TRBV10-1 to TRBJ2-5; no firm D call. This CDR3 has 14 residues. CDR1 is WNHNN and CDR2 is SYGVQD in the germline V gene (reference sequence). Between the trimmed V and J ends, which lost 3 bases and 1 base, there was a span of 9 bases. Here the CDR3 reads CASSDGGIQETQYF. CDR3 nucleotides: TGCGCCAGCAGTGATGGCGGAATCCAAGAGACCCAGTACTTC.

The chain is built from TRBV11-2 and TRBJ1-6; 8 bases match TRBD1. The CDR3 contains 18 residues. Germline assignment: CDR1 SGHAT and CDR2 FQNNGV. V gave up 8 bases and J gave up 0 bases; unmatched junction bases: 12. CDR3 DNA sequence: TGTGCCAGCGCACTCTCGTACAGGGGGAGCTCCTATAATTCACCCCTCCACTTT. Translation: CASALSYRGSSYNSPLHF.

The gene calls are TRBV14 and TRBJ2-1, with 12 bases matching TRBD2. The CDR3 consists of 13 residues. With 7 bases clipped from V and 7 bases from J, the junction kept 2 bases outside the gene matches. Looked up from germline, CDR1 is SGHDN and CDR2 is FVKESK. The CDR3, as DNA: TGTGCCAGCACTAGCGGGGGGGCGAATGAGCAGTTCTTC. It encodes CASTSGGANEQFF.

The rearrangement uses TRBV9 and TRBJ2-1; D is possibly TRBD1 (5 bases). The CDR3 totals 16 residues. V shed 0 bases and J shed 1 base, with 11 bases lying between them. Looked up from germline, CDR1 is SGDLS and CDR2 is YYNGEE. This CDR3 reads CASSVAQSGSYNEQFF. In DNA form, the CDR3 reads TGTGCCAGCAGCGTAGCCCAGTCAGGGTCCTACAATGAGCAGTTCTTC.

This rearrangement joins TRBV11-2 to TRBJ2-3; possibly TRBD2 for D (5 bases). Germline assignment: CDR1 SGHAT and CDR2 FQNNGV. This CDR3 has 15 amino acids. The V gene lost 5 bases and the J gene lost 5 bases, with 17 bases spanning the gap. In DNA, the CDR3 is TGTGCCAGCAGCACGCCAACTAGGCAGGTAGATACGCAGTATTTT. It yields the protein CASSTPTRQVDTQYF.

CDR3 DNA sequence: TGTGCCAGTAGTATAGTGGGGCAGAACACTGAAGCTTTCTTT. It translates to CASSIVGQNTEAFF. The V call is TRBV19, the J call TRBJ1-1; D is possibly TRBD1 (5 bases). Deletions cut 1 base from V and 1 base from J, with 7 bases between. Germline loops: CDR1 LNHDA, CDR2 SQIVND (reference sequence). The CDR3 covers 14 residues.

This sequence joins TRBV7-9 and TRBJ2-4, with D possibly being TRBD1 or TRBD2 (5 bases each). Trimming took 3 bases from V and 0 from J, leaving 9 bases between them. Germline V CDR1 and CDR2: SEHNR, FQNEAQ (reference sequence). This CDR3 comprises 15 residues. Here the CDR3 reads CASSFGTQAKNIQYF. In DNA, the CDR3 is TGTGCCAGCAGCTTCGGGACCCAAGCCAAAAACATTCAGTACTTC.